Given below is one T cell receptor beta chain in context. Its target is not known. The data derive from a study of T cell responses to AZD1222 COVID-19 vaccine. Findings and limits, study-wide: After two AZD1222 doses, spike-specific TCR breadth and depth rose versus day 0. Only a handful of people who got AZD1222 tested seropositive at baseline. Clonal diversity may have been underestimated in mostly white British donors.

This CDR3 is 14 amino acids long. Trimming took 2 bases from V and 2 from J, leaving 10 bases between them. CDR1 SGHVS and CDR2 FQNEAQ come from the germline V gene. Assay used: immunoSEQ multiplex PCR; TCRdb lists only in-frame clones, some missing. Here the sample spans 150,000 to 200,000 clones, roughly nine tenths being singletons. The clonotype was recovered from an adult in good health. The V and J genes are TRBV7-8 and TRBJ2-7, with D perhaps matching TRBD1 (5 bases). The sequencing here drew on peripheral blood, taken on day 0 of AZD1222 vaccination. The CDR3: CASSLQGRTYEQYV. CDR3 in DNA: TGTGCCAGCAGCTTACAGGGCCGAACCTACGAGCAGTACGTC.